A single sample is the source of the 25 T cell receptor beta chains below, sequenced in a study of PD-1 blockade in mismatch repair-deficient tumors. This table comes from immunoSEQ multiplex PCR, and its TCRdb copy is limited to in-frame clones, with some not included. The sample has some 110,000 clones; more than 60% are singletons. The material sequenced was peripheral blood, taken approximately 64 weeks after starting pembrolizumab. All receptors derive from an adult with mismatch repair-deficient cancer.

Only one count was recorded for this clone. The chain joins TRBV4-1 to TRBJ2-1; TRBD1 agrees at 8 bases. Trimming took 4 bases from V and 12 from J; bases not matched to a gene: 8. This CDR3 is 13 amino acids long. Germline CDR1 and CDR2: MGHRA and YSYEKL. The CDR3 sequence is CASSPTGVGVQFF. The CDR3 nucleotides read TGCGCCAGCAGCCCGACAGGGGTAGGGGTGCAGTTCTTC.

The chain couples TRBV18 to TRBJ1-1, with no clear D. Germline CDR1 KGHSH, CDR2 LQKENI. The CDR3 consists of 15 residues. Trimming removed 2 bases from V and 1 base from J, with 11 bases in between. Written as DNA, the CDR3 is TGTGCCAGCTCACCAACTGGCGCGGAGAACACTGAAGCTTTCTTT. Its protein product is CASSPTGAENTEAFF.

The chain carries TRBV4-1 and TRBJ2-5; the D is unclear. The CDR3 totals 14 residues. The ends were cut back, 0 bases at V and 4 bases at J, with 9 bases in the middle. The germline CDR1 and CDR2 sequences are MGHRA and YSYEKL. This CDR3 reads CASSQDPASETQYF. CDR3 DNA: TGCGCCAGCAGCCAAGATCCGGCCTCAGAGACCCAGTACTTC.

V usage is TRBV10-3 and J usage is TRBJ1-4, with 8 bases aligning to TRBD1. The CDR3 spans 15 residues. With 2 bases clipped from V and 1 base from J, the junction kept 0 bases outside the gene matches. CDR1 and CDR2 from the germline V gene are ENHRY and SYGVKD. The CDR3 nucleotides are TGTGCCATCAGTGAGGGACAGGGAACTAATGAAAAACTGTTTTTT. Translation gives CAISEGQGTNEKLFF.

The chain employs TRBV15 and TRBJ1-1; D is undetermined. CDR1 is LNHNV, CDR2 YYDKDF, per germline (reference sequence). This CDR3 spans 12 amino acids. V lost 5 bases and J lost 4, with 8 bases in between. For the CDR3, the DNA is TGTGCCACCAGCTTAGGGCGCACTGAAGCTTTCTTT. Encoded protein: CATSLGRTEAFF.

The rearrangement joins TRBV5-1 to TRBJ2-3; the D gene is possibly TRBD2 (6 bases). V gave up 5 bases and J gave up 5 bases, with 27 bases separating them. Germline assignment: CDR1 SGHRS and CDR2 YFSETQ. The CDR3 extends over 18 amino acids. CDR3: CASRIGHLSGPLEDTQYF. The CDR3 region has the DNA TGCGCCAGCAGAATAGGGCATCTTAGCGGCCCCTTGGAAGATACGCAGTATTTT.

This clone appeared many times. The chain joins TRBV5-4 to TRBJ1-2; 8 nucleotides match TRBD1. Trimming at V came to 3 bases and at J to 6 bases, leaving 4 bases not matched to a gene. Germline CDR1 reads SGHNT; CDR2 reads YYREEE (reference sequence). CDR3 length: 13 residues. This CDR3 is CASSSPGGDGYTF. CDR3 nucleotides: TGTGCCAGCAGCTCTCCAGGGGGCGATGGCTACACCTTC.

V is TRBV30 and J is TRBJ2-5; either TRBD1 or TRBD2 may supply D (5 bases each). Germline CDR1 and CDR2: GTSNPN and SVGIG (reference sequence). This CDR3 comprises 13 residues. V dropped 0 bases and J dropped 7 bases, with 12 bases sitting between them. CDR3 nucleotide sequence: TGTGCCTGGAGTGTATCCGGGACCGGGACCCAGTACTTC. Protein product: CAWSVSGTGTQYF.

The J gene is TRBJ1-2, the V gene TRBV19; D not certain. This CDR3 region has 14 residues. V was trimmed by 2 bases and J by 3 bases, leaving 10 bases between them. Germline CDR1 reads LNHDA; CDR2 reads SQIVND (reference sequence). CDR3 sequence reads: CASSINSRDYGYTF. CDR3 nucleotides: TGTGCCAGTAGTATAAATTCTCGGGACTATGGCTACACCTTC.

The sample holds a few counts of this clone. Other DNA sequences from this sample encode an identical CDR3 as well. The CDR3 DNA sequence: TGTGCCAGCAGCCCCGACGGGGCCTATGGCTACACCTTC. Its protein product is CASSPDGAYGYTF. The chain recombines TRBV18 with TRBJ1-2, with D perhaps matching TRBD1 (5 bases). In germline, CDR1 is KGHSH, CDR2 LQKENI. This CDR3 is built from 13 residues. Trimming stripped 8 bases from V and 4 bases from J, with 14 bases between. Looking up the rest from reference TRBV18 and TRBJ1-2 gives the full variable domain: NAGVMQNPRHLVRRRGQEARLRCSPMKGHSHVYWYRQLPEEGLKFMVYLQKENIIDESGMPKERFSAEFPKEGPSILRIQQVVRGDSAAYFCASSPDGAYGYTFGSGTRLTVV.

This clone was seen once. V is TRBV19 and J is TRBJ2-7; 11 positions match TRBD1. This CDR3 has 15 amino acids. The V gene's germline CDR1 is LNHDA and CDR2 SQIVND (reference sequence). V was clipped by 5 bases and J by 3 bases; unmatched bases: 6. The CDR3 DNA is TGTGCCAGTAGTCCCCGGACAGGGGGCAACTACGAGCAGTACTTC. It encodes CASSPRTGGNYEQYF.

This chain connects TRBV27 to TRBJ1-1; TRBD1 aligns across 9 bases. This CDR3 has 18 amino acids. Losses at the gene ends were 2 bases for V and 6 bases for J; bases not matched to a gene: 16. CDR1 and CDR2 from the germline V gene are MNHEY and SMNVEV (reference sequence). The CDR3 region is CASSLKGQGITVSAEAFF. Written as DNA, the CDR3 is TGTGCCAGCAGTTTAAAGGGACAGGGTATAACGGTGTCGGCTGAAGCTTTCTTT.

The chain joins TRBV25-1 to TRBJ2-1, with 12 bases lining up with TRBD1. The CDR3 totals 16 residues. Germline V gene lookup returns CDR1 MGHDK and CDR2 SYGVNS. The trim removed 4 bases at V and 9 bases at J, leaving 10 bases unmatched. The CDR3 is CASSVHRDRGLGEQFF. The CDR3 region has the DNA TGTGCCAGCAGTGTACATCGGGACAGGGGGCTAGGTGAGCAGTTCTTC.

The chain couples TRBV12-5 to TRBJ2-5; TRBD1 agrees at 7 bases. J lost 2 bases, V lost 5 bases, and 8 bases had no gene match. The V gene's germline CDR1 is LGHNT and CDR2 FRNRAP. The CDR3 consists of 15 residues. DNA of the CDR3: TGTGCTAGTGGTCCCCCGGACAGGCGACAAGAGACCCAGTACTTC. It yields the protein CASGPPDRRQETQYF.

The chain is built from TRBV25-1 and TRBJ2-6, with D perhaps matching TRBD1 (6 bases). The V gene's germline CDR1 is MGHDK and CDR2 SYGVNS. V was cut by 2 bases and J by 0 bases, with 11 bases left in between. The CDR3 sequence is 17 residues long. DNA for the CDR3: TGTGCCAGCAGTGAACTGGGACAAATCTCTGGGGCCAACGTCCTGACTTTC. Translation gives CASSELGQISGANVLTF.

The CDR3 nucleotides are TGCGCCAGCAGTCCCCGGGACAGGATCGAAGTCCCTAACTATGGCTACACCTTC. It codes for CASSPRDRIEVPNYGYTF. This chain links TRBV23-1 with TRBJ1-2, with TRBD1 matching over 8 bases. Being an ORF, TRBV23-1 has a function that is uncertain. The CDR3 is 18 amino acids. The V gene end was trimmed by 4 bases and the J gene end by 0 bases; junction bases not matched to a gene: 13.

The chain has TRBV6-1 and TRBJ2-7; D is uncertain. The CDR3 is made up of 14 amino acids. Trimming left V 3 bases short and J 3 bases short, with 12 bases between. Germline CDR1 reads MNHNS; CDR2 reads SASEGT. The CDR3: CASSEATRGYEQYF. CDR3 coding DNA: TGTGCCAGCAGTGAGGCAACACGCGGCTACGAGCAGTACTTC.

A single count supports this clone. Other DNA sequences in this specimen translate into the identical CDR3. The genes are TRBV19 and TRBJ2-2; the D call may be TRBD1 or TRBD2 (7 bases each). V shed 7 bases and J shed 5 bases, with 14 bases lying between them. Germline loops: CDR1 LNHDA, CDR2 SQIVND (reference sequence). The CDR3 runs 14 residues. The CDR3 DNA reads TGTGCCAGTATAAGACAGGGAGGGACCGGGGAGCTGTTTTTT. This translates into CASIRQGGTGELFF.

There are a few counts of this clone. V usage is TRBV7-3 and J usage is TRBJ2-3, with TRBD1 identical over 9 bases. Per the germline V gene, CDR1 is SGHTA and CDR2 is FQGTGA. V shed 5 bases, J shed 3 bases, and the junction held 9 bases outside the gene matches. CDR3 size: 16 residues. CDR3 protein: CASSPTQGAGTDTQYF. The CDR3 nucleotides read TGTGCCAGCAGCCCAACACAGGGGGCAGGGACAGATACGCAGTATTTT.

The chain links TRBV7-3 to TRBJ2-1, with D hard to call. The V end was cut by 2 bases, the J end by 3 bases, with 11 bases between. CDR1 and CDR2 from the germline V gene are SGHTA and FQGTGA. The CDR3 spans 15 residues. The CDR3 DNA reads TGTGCCAGCAGCTTATCCCTCCCCGGCTACAATGAGCAGTTCTTC. It encodes CASSLSLPGYNEQFF.

With respect to this clone: A much larger clone is a single base away; this may be a read error. Other nucleotide sequences in the sample specify the same CDR3. This chain links TRBV27 with TRBJ2-2; tentative D call: TRBD1 (6 bases). V was cut by 4 bases and J by 3 bases, with 9 bases left in between. The CDR3 runs to 14 residues. Germline CDR1 reads MNHEY; CDR2 reads SMNVEV (reference sequence). The CDR3 loop is CASSSGQHTGELFF. As DNA, the CDR3 is TGTGCCAGCAGTTCGGGACAACACACCGGGGAGCTGTTTTTT.

This clone was seen a handful of times. V usage is TRBV7-9 and J usage is TRBJ2-1, with TRBD2 matching over 8 bases. V dropped 5 bases and J dropped 4; count of bases not matched to a gene: 13. Germline values: CDR1 SEHNR, CDR2 FQNEAQ (reference sequence). CDR3 length: 17 amino acids. The CDR3: CASSARAGEALYNEQFF. CDR3 in DNA: TGTGCCAGCAGCGCGCGAGCGGGAGAGGCCCTATACAATGAGCAGTTCTTC.

V and J are TRBV5-8 and TRBJ2-7; the match to TRBD2 covers 8 bases. The V and J ends lost 4 bases and 5 bases, in that order; junction bases with no gene match: 11. Germline values: CDR1 SGHTS, CDR2 YDEGEE. The length of the CDR3 is 15 residues. For the CDR3, the DNA is TGTGCCAGCAGCCGATCTAGCGGGTTCCCCAACGAGCAGTACTTC. Its translation is CASSRSSGFPNEQYF.

The chain combines TRBV19 with TRBJ2-3; TRBD2 might be the D (6 bases). Trimming took off 4 bases at V and 2 bases at J, with 19 bases between the two ends. The CDR3 is 17 amino acids. Germline CDR1 and CDR2: LNHDA and SQIVND (reference sequence). In DNA, the CDR3 is TGTGCCAGTAGTACCCTCTTTCCGGGAGCGGACACAGATACGCAGTATTTT. Translating gives CASSTLFPGADTDTQYF.

The chain is built from TRBV6-5 and TRBJ1-3, with D perhaps TRBD1 (6 bases). Trimming took 6 bases from V and 1 from J, leaving 13 bases between them. This CDR3 spans 15 amino acids. The V gene's germline CDR1 is MNHEY and CDR2 SVGAGI. This CDR3 is CASRGITGSGNTIYF. CDR3 in DNA: TGTGCCAGCAGAGGCATCACAGGGTCTGGAAACACCATATATTTT.